What follows is one T cell receptor beta chain and its context. Its cognate antigen has yet to be identified. Base-call qualities are not available, and no considerably larger clone is one nucleotide away. This entry belongs to a study of OX40 agonist ivuxolimab in advanced cancers. Study-wide context: The costimulatory receptor OX40 (CD134) was targeted by ivuxolimab, a fully human IgG2 agonistic monoclonal antibody. Intravenous ivuxolimab was administered to patients every 2 weeks at six dose levels: 0.01, 0.1, 0.3, 1.5, 3 and 10 mg/kg. Of the approximately 53 patients in dose escalation, about 20 had hepatocellular carcinoma, approximately 15 had melanoma, 9 had renal cell carcinoma and 9 had head and neck cancer. The dose-escalation cohort was around 83% male with a mean age of approximately 59 years, ranging from roughly 20 to 80. Prior anti-PD-1, anti-PD-L1 or anti-CTLA-4 therapy was permitted, and checkpoint inhibitors had been received by around 39% of dose-escalation patients. Partial responses occurred in three dose-escalation patients: two with cutaneous melanoma and one with hepatocellular carcinoma. The point of sequencing TCRbeta in the periphery was to test whether ivuxolimab changed TCR sequence diversity and drove clonal T-cell expansion. The paper covers the monotherapy dose-escalation part of the phase I ivuxolimab trial, which included N of about 50 patients.

Patients with autoimmune disease history or receiving systemic immunosuppression were excluded from the trial. Peripheral blood for TCR sequencing was collected from all dose cohorts at baseline, on cycle 4 day 1, and on cycle 7 day 1. Samples came from an open-label, multicenter, first-in-human phase I dose-escalation trial of ivuxolimab. The trial enrolled adults with locally advanced or metastatic head and neck squamous cell, hepatocellular, melanoma or renal cell carcinoma. Before TCR sequencing, CD4+ and CD8+ T cells were separately sorted from peripheral blood. Study-level results and caveats: After ivuxolimab, more expanded clones were found on average in CD8+ T cells than in CD4+ T cells. Partial responders in the 0.1-3.0 mg/kg groups had among the lowest normalized peripheral clonal expansion, especially among CD8+ T cells. The antigen specificity of the clonally expanded peripheral T cells was not determined. At doses from 0.1 to 3.0 mg/kg, clonal expansion was seen in both CD4+ and CD8+ blood T cells between baseline and week 6. Low levels of normalized T-cell clonal expansion were also shown by some nonresponding patients.

From its cysteine to its phenylalanine, the CDR3 spans 14 amino acids. This entry keeps only the CDR3 DNA: 42 bases, framed from base 1. Trimming takes 1 base from V and 0 bases from J, and the germline ends sit 8 bases apart. The germline V gene encodes CDR1 SGHRS and CDR2 YFSETQ. Genomic DNA was extracted from sorted cells for sequencing of the TCRbeta CDR3 region. The immunoSEQ Assay was used to sequence the TCRbeta CDR3 regions. Here the immuneACCESS table is served through TCRdb, limited to in-frame sequences with V and J called. Missing clones are a known gap in these copies; in checked studies unresolved V genes cover under half, and the rest lacks a known reason. Recorded for this sample are over 85,000 clones; 80% to 95% of them occurred a single time. Clones ranked in the top ten supply around 1.5% of the sample.

This receptor was obtained from an adult with an advanced solid tumor such as melanoma, head and neck, liver or kidney cancer. The rearrangement combines TRBV5-1 with TRBJ2-7; no confident D gene assignment can be made. The sample consisted of CD4+ or CD8+ T cells sorted from blood, taken in a trial of the OX40 agonist ivuxolimab. The CDR3 reads as follows: CASSLSGGSYEQYF. The DNA is TGCGCCAGCAGCTTGTCGGGCGGCTCCTACGAGCAGTACTTC.